This entry features one TCR beta chain sequence. Its antigen remains unknown. A much larger clone is a single base away; this may be a read error. Starting from 500 ng of total RNA, TCR beta cDNA was produced with a primer in the constant region. Three rounds of nested multiplex PCR with slightly modified ARM-PCR produced TCR beta libraries. The first two PCR rounds, approximately 10 cycles each, used TRBV1-TRBV30 forward primers and a C-beta reverse primer. One entry per CDR3 protein results from TCRdb running MiXCR on the multiplex PCR reads. The table lists 95,000 to 150,000 distinct CDR3 sequences, roughly 75% of them singletons. The sample belongs to a study of tumor-infiltrating lymphocytes in primary liver carcinoma. Study at large: Ages ranged from 30 to 69, with HCC or mixed HCC-cholangiocarcinoma. Notes on the study in general: Paired tumor-adjacent and tumor-blood samples overlapped less than tumor region pairs did.

For each extraction, RNA and DNA were obtained together from around 20-30 mg of unsorted bulk tissue. Looked up from germline, CDR1 is SGHRS and CDR2 is YFSETQ. The CDR3 spans 16 residues. The chain has TRBV5-1 and TRBJ2-3, with TRBD2 matching over 8 bases. The sequence was obtained from a woman aged 60-70 years with primary liver carcinoma and hepatitis B virus infection. Sample: tumor-adjacent normal liver tissue. Here the CDR3 DNA reads TGCGCCCGCAGCAGGGTGCGCGGGAGGATCACAGATACGCAGTATTTT. This codes for CARSRVRGRITDTQYF.